These T cell receptor beta chains were read from a single sample in a study of identical twins. TCRdb itself ran the 5' RACE reads through MiXCR, one entry per CDR3 protein. This table holds approximately 500,000 distinct CDR3 sequences, about 24% found once. The sample was also reused in another study, on T cells expressing NK-cell markers.

Source material: CD4+ T cells sorted from blood. All receptors derive from a woman aged 18-30 years in good health. The CDR3 runs from the conserved cysteine through the conserved F or W. Each record gives: J gene, V gene, clone size, D gene, CDR3 DNA, CDR3 protein. The D gene is left open where the match is weak. For some rows the clone size is stated as once, few or many, or as a class when expanded; others skip it.

>TRBJ2-7|TRBV9|.|.
TGTGCCAGCAGCCCAAAGACAGCGAGATACTCTCCCTACGAGCAGTACTTC
CASSPKTARYSPYEQYF
>TRBJ1-2|TRBV6-5|few|TRBD1
TGTGCTAGCAGTTACAAGACAGGGTTTTATGGCTACACCTTC
CASSYKTGFYGYTF
>TRBJ2-1|TRBV9|.|TRBD2
TGTGCCAGCAGCGTTGAAGCGGGAGGGCCTGGGGAGCAGTTCTTC
CASSVEAGGPGEQFF
>TRBJ2-5|TRBV4-2|.|TRBD2
TGTGCCAGCAGCCCCGGGGGGAGGGCGTACGAGACCCAGTACTTC
CASSPGGRAYETQYF
>TRBJ2-5|TRBV5-8|once|TRBD1
TGTGCCAGCAGCAACGAGGGACAGGTAGGCGAGACCCAGTACTTC
CASSNEGQVGETQYF
>TRBJ2-7|TRBV12-3/TRBV12-4|.|TRBD2
TGTGCCAGCAGCCCAGTGGGGGGGAGATATTACGAGCAGTACTTC
CASSPVGGRYYEQYF
>TRBJ2-7|TRBV18|.|.
TGTGCCAGCTCGCCCGAGACAGCCCAGCTCTACGAGCAGTACTTC
CASSPETAQLYEQYF
>TRBJ2-6|TRBV7-7|.|.
TGTGCCAGCAGCGCCGGAATAACCACTCCTGGGGCCAACGTCCTGACTTTC
CASSAGITTPGANVLTF
>TRBJ2-5|TRBV6-5|.|TRBD2
TGTGCCAGCAGTTACGCGGGACTAGCGGGGCAAGAGACCCAGTACTTC
CASSYAGLAGQETQYF
>TRBJ1-2|TRBV20-1|.|TRBD1
TGCAGTGCTAGTGAAGAGGGGGCTGGCTATGGCTACACCTTC
CSASEEGAGYGYTF
>TRBJ2-5|TRBV7-2|.|.
TGTGCCAGCCCGCCCCAATTCGGGGTGCAAGAGACCCAGTACTTC
CASPPQFGVQETQYF
>TRBJ2-5|TRBV5-1|.|.
TGCGCCAGCAGTGAGGAATCGACCCAGTACTTC
CASSEESTQYF
>TRBJ2-7|TRBV12-3/TRBV12-4|.|TRBD2
TGTGCCAGCAGTACTAGACGGACCGGAGCGGGACTAATATCCTACGAGCAGTACTTC
CASSTRRTGAGLISYEQYF
>TRBJ2-3|TRBV20-1|few|.
TGCAGTGCTAGAGATCATAAAGATACGCAGTATTTT
CSARDHKDTQYF
>TRBJ2-1|TRBV3-1|.|.
TGTGCCAGCAGCCCCGACGGGGTGGTTAGCAATGAGCAGTTCTTC
CASSPDGVVSNEQFF
>TRBJ1-5|TRBV2|few|TRBD1
TGTGCCAGCTTACGGGACAGAGGTAATCAGCCCCAGCATTTT
CASLRDRGNQPQHF
>TRBJ2-2|TRBV5-1|.|.
TGCGCCAGCAAAACAGCCGGGGAGCTGTTTTTT
CASKTAGELFF
>TRBJ2-1|TRBV12-3/TRBV12-4|many|.
TGTGCCAGCGGGGCGGGGTCCGACAATGAGCAGTTCTTC
CASGAGSDNEQFF
>TRBJ2-1|TRBV12-3/TRBV12-4|few|TRBD2
TGTGCCAGCAGTCCCGGACTAGCGGGGGCCTACAATGAGCAGTTCTTC
CASSPGLAGAYNEQFF
>TRBJ1-2|TRBV5-1|.|.
TGCGCCAGCAGCTTGGGATTAGGCGGCTACACCTTC
CASSLGLGGYTF
>TRBJ1-1|TRBV5-8|few|.
TGTGCCAGCCAATTGAACACTGAAGCTTTCTTT
CASQLNTEAFF
>TRBJ2-7|TRBV19|.|.
TGTGCCAGTAGTAGCAGCAGGGACTCCTACGAGCAGTACTTC
CASSSSRDSYEQYF
>TRBJ1-4|TRBV9|.|TRBD1
TGTGCCAGCAGCGAGAGGGACAGATTTCCCCGGGAACTGTTTTTT
CASSERDRFPRELFF
>TRBJ2-2|TRBV27|few|TRBD1
TGTGCCAGCAGCCCCCGGGACAGGGGGTCCGGGGAGCTGTTTTTT
CASSPRDRGSGELFF
>TRBJ2-5|TRBV20-1|few|TRBD2
TGCAGTGCTAGAGACGGGGGGCAAGAGACCCAGTACTTC
CSARDGGQETQYF
>TRBJ2-3|TRBV20-1|.|.
TGCAGTGCCGCCTTCACAGATACGCAGTATTTT
CSAAFTDTQYF
>TRBJ1-1|TRBV5-1|few|.
TGCGCCAGCAGCTTGGTCCGGGGTGCGAACACTGAAGCTTTCTTT
CASSLVRGANTEAFF
>TRBJ2-7|TRBV11-2|.|.
TGTGCAAGCAGGGGGGGGGGCTACTACGAGCAGTACTTC
CASRGGGYYEQYF
>TRBJ2-1|TRBV12-3/TRBV12-4|.|.
TGTGCCAGCAGCCGCGGTGGGAGCTTTGGGTCTGAGCAGTTCTTC
CASSRGGSFGSEQFF
>TRBJ1-1|TRBV12-3/TRBV12-4|.|.
TGTGCCAGCAGTTTAGACCCGGGGTTGAACACTGAAGCTTTCTTT
CASSLDPGLNTEAFF
>TRBJ2-1|TRBV20-1|few|TRBD2
TGCAGTGCTAGAGTGGGACTAGGGGGAGAGCAGTTCTTC
CSARVGLGGEQFF
>TRBJ1-2|TRBV11-2|.|.
TGTGCCAGCAGCTTAGTAGGGGATAGTGGCTACACCTTC
CASSLVGDSGYTF
>TRBJ2-7|TRBV19|.|.
TGTGCCAGTAGTGTCCCCCGAGGCGAGCAGTACTTC
CASSVPRGEQYF